This record covers a single T cell receptor (beta chain). Antigen: not known. There are 16 residues in the CDR3. CDR1 is KGHSH and CDR2 is LQKENI in the germline V gene. Trimming cost V 5 bases and J 1 base, with 15 bases left between them. Chemo-refractory metastatic non-small-cell lung cancer patients received focal radiation with ipilimumab CTLA-4 blockade. Clones were read by immunoSEQ multiplex PCR, and TCRdb kept only the in-frame ones, dropping some. The sample consists of 90,000 to 100,000 clones, 80% to 90% of them appearing once. The source of the sample is a study of radiotherapy plus CTLA-4 blockade in lung cancer. Background on the study: 15% to 20% of patients responded objectively, and roughly 30% achieved disease control.

Study-level results: Early clone dynamics of blood T cells, plus interferon-beta, reportedly predicted response best. An expansion of tumor-derived TCR clones occurred in blood after radiotherapy plus ipilimumab.

The sequenced sample was peripheral blood, obtained from a patient treated with radiotherapy plus ipilimumab. The TCR was taken from a human donor with non-small cell lung cancer that progressed on radiotherapy plus ipilimumab. The chain links TRBV18 to TRBJ2-1, with D tentatively TRBD2 (5 bases). The CDR3 loop reads CASSALGSRSYNEQFF. Written as DNA, the CDR3 is TGTGCCAGCTCAGCGCTGGGGAGCAGGTCCTACAATGAGCAGTTCTTC.